These 30 T cell receptor beta chains came from one sample sequenced in a study of OX40 agonist ivuxolimab in advanced cancers. TCRdb's copy holds only in-frame clones and misses some; the assay was immunoSEQ multiplex PCR. The data hold under 60,000 clones, with roughly 94% observed a single time. The specimen was CD4+ or CD8+ T cells sorted from blood, collected in a trial of the OX40 agonist ivuxolimab. The origin of the receptors is an adult with an advanced solid tumor such as melanoma, head and neck, liver or kidney cancer.

The CDR3 sequence is CASSMEVAGGETQYF. CDR3 DNA: TGTGCCAGTAGTATGGAGGTAGCGGGAGGAGAGACCCAGTACTTC. The V gene is TRBV19, the J gene TRBJ2-5; TRBD2 aligns across 10 bases. CDR3 length equals 15 residues. Trimming took 3 bases from V and 4 from J; bases not matched to a gene: 5. Germline lookup yields CDR1 LNHDA and CDR2 SQIVND (reference sequence).

CDR3 protein: CASRTGEKNTGELFF. The DNA of the CDR3 is TGTGCCAGCAGGACAGGGGAAAAGAACACCGGGGAGCTGTTTTTT. The chain combines TRBV6-4 with TRBJ2-2; 8 bases agree with TRBD1. Losses at the gene ends were 6 bases for V and 1 base for J; bases not matched to a gene: 4. CDR1 and CDR2 from the germline V gene are MRHNA and SNTAGT. This CDR3 is built from 15 residues.

The chain links TRBV10-3 to TRBJ1-1; no clear D gene. Germline loops: CDR1 ENHRY, CDR2 SYGVKD. The CDR3 loop spans 12 amino acids. Deletions cut 3 bases from V and 3 bases from J, with 5 bases between. The CDR3: CAISDRHTEAFF. The DNA for the CDR3 is TGTGCCATCAGTGACAGGCACACTGAAGCTTTCTTT.

V and J are TRBV27 and TRBJ2-7, with 7 bases aligning to TRBD2. The ends lost 4 bases at V and 0 bases at J; junction bases unmatched: 3. Germline lookup yields CDR1 MNHEY and CDR2 SMNVEV (reference sequence). The CDR3 runs to 14 residues. CDR3 DNA: TGTGCCAGCAGTTGGGCGGGAGACTCCTACGAGCAGTACTTC. As protein: CASSWAGDSYEQYF.

V gene TRBV12-5 combines with J gene TRBJ2-2; D might be TRBD1 (5 bases). Trimming shortened V by 6 bases and J by 4 bases, and 12 bases separated the two germline ends. This CDR3 is 14 amino acids long. Germline V gene data show CDR1 as LGHNT and CDR2 as FRNRAP. The CDR3 reads CASGQDFLTGELFF. The CDR3 bases are TGTGCTAGTGGACAGGATTTCCTCACCGGGGAGCTGTTTTTT. Combining the CDR3 with reference TRBV12-5 and TRBJ2-2 gives the whole variable domain DARVTQTPRHKVTEMGQEVTMRCQPILGHNTVFWYRQTMMQGLELLAYFRNRAPLDDSGMPKDRFSAEMPDATLATLKIQPSEPRDSAVYFCASGQDFLTGELFFGEGSRLTVL.

V usage is TRBV9 and J usage is TRBJ2-7; TRBD2 agrees at 7 bases. The J segment lost 2 bases and the V segment lost 3 bases, leaving 11 bases of the junction unmatched. The CDR3 runs to 16 residues. The germline gives CDR1 SGDLS, CDR2 YYNGEE. For the CDR3, the DNA is TGTGCCAGCAGCGCCGCCGGGGCGGCGGGAGCCTACGAGCAGTACTTC. It specifies CASSAAGAAGAYEQYF.

The chain uses TRBV6-6 and TRBJ2-7; 8 nucleotides align to TRBD1. The CDR3 contains 15 residues. V was clipped by 0 bases and J by 4 bases; unmatched bases: 5. Germline V gene data show CDR1 as MNHNY and CDR2 as SVGAGI (reference sequence). CDR3 sequence reads: CASSYSTGQVYEQYF. The CDR3 DNA reads as TGTGCCAGCAGTTACTCAACGGGACAGGTTTACGAGCAGTACTTC.

The chain combines TRBV29-1 with TRBJ2-2, with a weak D call TRBD2 (5 bases). Trimming cost V 6 bases and J 6 bases, with 8 bases left between them. Per germline, CDR1 SQVTM and CDR2 ANQGSEA. The CDR3 spans 11 residues. This CDR3 is CSVEGPGELFF. CDR3 coding DNA: TGCAGCGTCGAGGGCCCCGGGGAGCTGTTTTTT.

The chain has TRBV27 and TRBJ2-2, with 9 bases identical to TRBD1. The V gene end was trimmed by 5 bases and the J gene end by 3 bases; junction bases not matched to a gene: 7. This CDR3 region has 16 residues. Per germline, CDR1 MNHEY and CDR2 SMNVEV (reference sequence). For the CDR3, the DNA is TGTGCCAGCAGTCAAGACAGGGGGAAAGACACCGGGGAGCTGTTTTTT. This translates into CASSQDRGKDTGELFF.

The chain couples TRBV9 to TRBJ1-5, with D maybe TRBD1 (5 bases). Trimming took off 0 bases at V and 7 bases at J, with 11 bases between the two ends. The length of the CDR3 is 14 residues. Germline CDR1 reads SGDLS; CDR2 reads YYNGEE. Here the CDR3 reads CASSVERAGQPQHF. The DNA for the CDR3 is TGTGCCAGCAGCGTAGAAAGGGCAGGGCAGCCCCAGCATTTT.

Points on this clone: The same CDR3 is also encoded by other DNA sequences in this sample. The CDR3 loop is CASSPSGGEQYF. CDR3 bases: TGCGCCAGCAGCCCTTCAGGGGGCGAGCAGTACTTC. The chain couples TRBV4-1 to TRBJ2-7; TRBD1 matches 7 bases. Germline V gene data show CDR1 as MGHRA and CDR2 as YSYEKL. V lost 4 bases, J lost 6 bases, and 3 bases stayed unmatched. CDR3 length equals 12 residues.

The V call is TRBV6-5, the J call TRBJ2-5; the D gene is possibly TRBD2 (7 bases). This CDR3 has 15 residues. CDR1 and CDR2 from the germline V gene are MNHEY and SVGAGI. V was shortened by 3 bases and J by 1 base, with 12 bases between the two germline ends. As DNA, the CDR3 is TGTGCCAGCAGTTATGGCGGGGGCATCCAAGAGACCCAGTACTTC. Translating gives CASSYGGGIQETQYF.

V is TRBV7-9 and J is TRBJ2-5, with D perhaps TRBD1 or TRBD2 (6 bases each). Matching the DNA end better, TRBJ2-7 makes the J call doubtful. The CDR3 loop spans 15 amino acids. Germline lookup yields CDR1 SEHNR and CDR2 FQNEAQ (reference sequence). The CDR3 region has the DNA TGTGCCAGCAGCTCGCCGGGGGCTGCCTCCTACGAGCAGTACTTC. Translating gives CASSSPGAASYEQYF.

This chain joins TRBV30 and TRBJ2-7; no definite D call. Trimming removed 2 bases at V and 3 bases at J, with 5 bases between. The CDR3 sequence is 11 residues long. CDR1 GTSNPN and CDR2 SVGIG come from the germline V gene (reference sequence). CDR3 sequence reads: CAWSPHYEQYF. Here the CDR3 DNA reads TGTGCCTGGAGTCCGCACTACGAGCAGTACTTC.

This clone was detected only once. The chain has TRBV12-5 and TRBJ2-2; D may be TRBD1 or TRBD2 (5 bases each). Trimming removed 4 bases at V and 5 bases at J, with 17 bases between. The CDR3 runs to 16 residues. Germline V gives CDR1 LGHNT, CDR2 FRNRAP. This CDR3 reads CASGWTRDPRTGELFF. The CDR3 DNA follows: TGTGCTAGTGGTTGGACAAGGGACCCTCGAACCGGGGAGCTGTTTTTT.

The rearrangement joins TRBV9 to TRBJ1-1, with D maybe TRBD1 (6 bases). Germline V lookup: CDR1 SGDLS, CDR2 YYNGEE. The germline V and J ends were trimmed by 4 bases and 5 bases, with 12 bases remaining between them. There are 13 residues in the CDR3. This chain's CDR3 is CASSPSQGTEAFF. In DNA, the CDR3 is TGTGCCAGCAGCCCCTCCCAGGGGACTGAAGCTTTCTTT. The whole variable domain, remainder taken from reference TRBV9 and TRBJ1-1, is DSGVTQTPKHLITATGQRVTLRCSPRSGDLSVYWYQQSLDQGLQFLIQYYNGEERAKGNILERFSAQQFPDLHSELNLSSLELGDSALYFCASSPSQGTEAFFGQGTRLTVV.

This clone was observed a single time. The chain links TRBV6-5 to TRBJ2-5, with a tentative D call TRBD2 (5 bases). Trimming cost V 1 base and J 5 bases, with 11 bases left between them. Germline V gene lookup returns CDR1 MNHEY and CDR2 SVGAGI. The CDR3 is made up of 14 amino acids. The CDR3: CASSYYGSGETQYF. CDR3 coding DNA: TGTGCCAGCAGTTACTACGGTTCGGGGGAGACCCAGTACTTC.

This sequence joins TRBV5-6 and TRBJ2-7, with TRBD2 as a possible D gene (6 bases). Germline V CDR1 and CDR2: SGHDT, YYEEEE. Trimming left V 2 bases short and J 5 bases short, with 14 bases between. The CDR3 has 14 amino acids. CDR3 amino acids: CASSFSGPRDEQYF. CDR3 sequence (DNA): TGTGCCAGCAGCTTTAGCGGTCCTCGGGACGAGCAGTACTTC.

V is TRBV2 and J is TRBJ1-1, with unresolved D. Germline lookup yields CDR1 SNHLY and CDR2 FYNNEI. The CDR3 has 12 residues. The V and J ends lost 4 bases and 1 base respectively, with 4 bases between them. CDR3 sequence (DNA): TGTGCCAGCAGTGTAAGGAACACTGAAGCTTTCTTT. Translating it yields CASSVRNTEAFF.

The chain carries TRBV27 and TRBJ2-5, with 7 bases that match TRBD1. Germline CDR1 reads MNHEY; CDR2 reads SMNVEV (reference sequence). The J segment lost 0 bases and the V segment lost 3 bases, leaving 1 base of the junction unmatched. The CDR3 loop spans 14 amino acids. CDR3 in amino acids: CASSLGQYQETQYF. In nucleotides, the CDR3 is TGTGCCAGCAGTTTGGGACAGTACCAAGAGACCCAGTACTTC.

This clone was observed a single time. This chain links TRBV19 with TRBJ1-4, with D unresolved. CDR1 is LNHDA and CDR2 is SQIVND in the germline V gene (reference sequence). This CDR3 spans 17 amino acids. Trimming removed 3 bases from V and 0 bases from J, with 14 bases in between. CDR3 sequence reads: CASSMAVRGSTNEKLFF. CDR3 nucleotide sequence: TGTGCCAGTAGTATGGCGGTTCGGGGATCAACTAATGAAAAACTGTTTTTT.

V usage is TRBV7-9 and J usage is TRBJ2-7, with D possibly being TRBD1 or TRBD2 (5 bases each). V dropped 0 bases and J dropped 9 bases, with 9 bases sitting between them. Per the germline V gene, CDR1 is SEHNR and CDR2 is FQNEAQ (reference sequence). This CDR3 is built from 12 residues. The DNA for the CDR3 is TGTGCCAGCAGCTTAGCAGGGGACGGGCAGTACTTC. It codes for CASSLAGDGQYF.

V gene TRBV19 combines with J gene TRBJ2-3; D gene ambiguous. The CDR3 totals 12 residues. V lost 2 bases to trimming and J lost 5 bases, with 5 bases between them. Germline CDR1 LNHDA, CDR2 SQIVND (reference sequence). The CDR3 loop reads CASSINGDTQYF. In nucleotides, the CDR3 is TGTGCCAGTAGTATAAATGGAGATACGCAGTATTTT.

The CDR3 loop is CASSWGPSASYEQYF. CDR3 DNA: TGTGCCAGCAGCTGGGGACCGTCTGCCTCCTACGAGCAGTACTTC. This sequence joins TRBV5-6 and TRBJ2-7; D may match TRBD1 or TRBD2 (5 bases each). V was cut by 3 bases and J by 0 bases, with 13 bases left in between. This CDR3 contains 15 residues. CDR1 SGHDT and CDR2 YYEEEE come from the germline V gene.

The chain is built from TRBV28 and TRBJ2-1; 11 nucleotides align to TRBD2. The J segment lost 3 bases and the V segment lost 5 bases, leaving 9 bases of the junction unmatched. The CDR3 runs to 17 residues. Germline CDR1 reads MDHEN; CDR2 reads SYDVKM. As DNA, the CDR3 is TGTGCCAGCAGTGCGCCACTAGCGGGAGTGGGCTACAATGAGCAGTTCTTC. It codes for CASSAPLAGVGYNEQFF.

Of note for this clone: The same CDR3 arises from other DNA sequences in this sample as well. The chain joins TRBV2 to TRBJ2-1; no clear D gene. Between the trimmed V and J ends, which lost 7 bases and 0 bases, there was a span of 16 bases. Germline V gene sequence: CDR1 SNHLY, CDR2 FYNNEI. The CDR3 is 16 residues long. The DNA of the CDR3 is TGTGCCAGCACCGAGGATGGGGAATACTCCTACAATGAGCAGTTCTTC. Translating it yields CASTEDGEYSYNEQFF.

CDR3 nucleotides: TGCAGCGTTGTGGGCGTGGGGGTTGAGACCCAGTACTTC. It yields the protein CSVVGVGVETQYF. The chain recombines TRBV29-1 with TRBJ2-5; possibly TRBD1 or TRBD2 for D (5 bases each). The CDR3 extends over 13 amino acids. The germline gives CDR1 SQVTM, CDR2 ANQGSEA. V was cut by 4 bases and J by 5 bases, with 14 bases left in between.

The V call is TRBV9, the J call TRBJ2-3, with D unclear. The germline V and J ends were trimmed by 1 base and 0 bases, with 3 bases remaining between them. CDR3 length equals 13 residues. The germline CDR1 and CDR2 sequences are SGDLS and YYNGEE. The chain's CDR3 is CASSVISTDTQYF. DNA of the CDR3: TGTGCCAGCAGCGTAATAAGCACAGATACGCAGTATTTT.

The genes are TRBV10-1 and TRBJ1-1; D might be TRBD1 (5 bases). In germline, CDR1 is WNHNN, CDR2 SYGVQD (reference sequence). CDR3 length equals 12 residues. Trimming left V 4 bases short and J 7 bases short, with 10 bases between. The CDR3 reads CASSARGHEAFF. In nucleotides, the CDR3 is TGCGCCAGCAGTGCCCGGGGCCATGAAGCTTTCTTT.

Here the CDR3 reads CASSLYGRDTDTQYF. The CDR3, as DNA: TGTGCCAGCAGCTTGTACGGGAGGGACACAGATACGCAGTATTTT. This rearrangement joins TRBV5-4 to TRBJ2-3, with 8 positions matching TRBD2. Trimming took 1 base from V and 2 from J; bases not matched to a gene: 3. Germline values: CDR1 SGHNT, CDR2 YYREEE (reference sequence). The CDR3 consists of 15 residues.